These 26 T cell receptor beta chains share one sample of origin, sequenced in a study of T-cell memory formation after mild COVID-19. TCRdb processed the 5' RACE reads anew with MiXCR; each CDR3 protein has one entry. The repertoire consists of roughly 510,000 distinct CDR3 sequences, with roughly 17% occurring once and the leading ten covering about 8.1%. The source material was PBMCs or a T cell subset sorted from them (not recorded which). The receptors derive from an adult woman who had mild COVID-19 (a few samples of this study predate the infection). Cell type and time point are not known.

V is TRBV11-3 and J is TRBJ1-2; 9 bases match TRBD1. Germline CDR1 SGHNT, CDR2 YENEEA. The ends lost 3 bases at V and 6 bases at J; junction bases unmatched: 5. The length of the CDR3 is 14 residues. CDR3: CASSFTGGSDGYTF. For the CDR3, the DNA is TGTGCCAGCAGCTTTACAGGGGGCAGCGATGGCTACACCTTC.

This clonotype was detected a few times. The chain combines TRBV5-1 with TRBJ2-7, with D possibly matching TRBD1 (7 bases). V gave up 0 bases and J gave up 0 bases, with 16 bases separating them. This CDR3 has 17 amino acids. Germline V gene lookup returns CDR1 SGHRS and CDR2 YFSETQ. The CDR3 reads CASSLAEAGTVSYEQYF. DNA of the CDR3: TGCGCCAGCAGCTTGGCCGAGGCGGGGACAGTCTCCTACGAGCAGTACTTC. Combining the CDR3 with reference TRBV5-1 and TRBJ2-7 gives the whole variable domain KAGVTQTPRYLIKTRGQQVTLSCSPISGHRSVSWYQQTPGQGLQFLFEYFSETQRNKGNFPGRFSGRQFSNSRSEMNVSTLELGDSALYLCASSLAEAGTVSYEQYFGPGTRLTVT.

In its sample, this clonotype was seen a few times. V is TRBV5-1 and J is TRBJ2-7, with D possibly matching TRBD2 (6 bases). CDR3 size: 13 residues. V was shortened by 1 base and J by 6 bases, with 11 bases between the two germline ends. Germline V CDR1 and CDR2: SGHRS, YFSETQ. CDR3 sequence: CASSLILEGEQYF. CDR3 nucleotide sequence: TGCGCCAGCAGCTTGATATTGGAGGGCGAGCAGTACTTC.

This clonotype has at least ten counts. This rearrangement joins TRBV15 to TRBJ2-6; D possibly corresponds to TRBD2 (6 bases). Trimming stripped 1 base from V and 0 bases from J, with 7 bases between. This CDR3 is built from 16 residues. The germline gives CDR1 LNHNV, CDR2 YYDKDF (reference sequence). The CDR3 reads CATSRVGGSGANVLTF. DNA of the CDR3: TGTGCCACCAGCAGAGTGGGGGGCTCTGGGGCCAACGTCCTGACTTTC.

The chain employs TRBV5-1 and TRBJ1-1; D is ambiguous. The CDR3 covers 15 residues. V was clipped by 0 bases and J by 0 bases, with 9 bases between them. Germline V CDR1 and CDR2: SGHRS, YFSETQ. The CDR3 DNA follows: TGCGCCAGCAGCTTGGTAGGAGAGATGAACACTGAAGCTTTCTTT. Amino acids: CASSLVGEMNTEAFF. The full variable domain, rest sourced from reference TRBV5-1 and TRBJ1-1, is KAGVTQTPRYLIKTRGQQVTLSCSPISGHRSVSWYQQTPGQGLQFLFEYFSETQRNKGNFPGRFSGRQFSNSRSEMNVSTLELGDSALYLCASSLVGEMNTEAFFGQGTRLTVV.

This clonotype was counted many times. The V call is TRBV6-2 or TRBV6-3, the J call TRBJ2-7, with D possibly matching TRBD1 (6 bases). Germline CDR1 is MNHEY and CDR2 is SVGEGT. V was pared by 7 bases and J by 2 bases, with 9 bases between. This CDR3 is 12 amino acids long. CDR3 bases: TGTGCCAGCACGGACAGCCCCTACGAGCAGTACTTC. Residues: CASTDSPYEQYF.

This chain connects TRBV5-1 to TRBJ2-7; 7 positions match TRBD1. CDR3 length equals 15 residues. The J segment lost 0 bases and the V segment lost 3 bases, leaving 6 bases of the junction unmatched. Germline V lookup: CDR1 SGHRS, CDR2 YFSETQ. The CDR3 region has the DNA TGCGCCAGCAGCTCACCGACAGGGAGCTCCTACGAGCAGTACTTC. Residues: CASSSPTGSSYEQYF. Full variable domain (missing parts from reference TRBV5-1 and TRBJ2-7): KAGVTQTPRYLIKTRGQQVTLSCSPISGHRSVSWYQQTPGQGLQFLFEYFSETQRNKGNFPGRFSGRQFSNSRSEMNVSTLELGDSALYLCASSSPTGSSYEQYFGPGTRLTVT.

This clonotype has just a few counts. The genes are TRBV29-1 and TRBJ2-7, with D uncertain. CDR3 length equals 13 residues. V lost 2 bases and J lost 1, with 9 bases in between. Germline V gene data show CDR1 as SQVTM and CDR2 as ANQGSEA. CDR3 in amino acids: CSVENSESYEQYF. The CDR3 DNA reads TGCAGCGTTGAAAACAGTGAGTCCTACGAGCAGTACTTC.

Only a few counts were recorded for this clonotype. V gene TRBV24-1 combines with J gene TRBJ2-1, with TRBD2 matching 15 bases. Germline V CDR1 and CDR2: KGHDR, SFDVKD. The V and J ends lost 2 bases and 8 bases, in that order; junction bases with no gene match: 3. The CDR3 consists of 16 residues. The CDR3 DNA is TGTGCCACCAGTGATTGGACTAGCGGGAGGGTGGATGAGCAGTTCTTC. Translation gives CATSDWTSGRVDEQFF.

This clonotype was observed a few times. The chain employs TRBV6-2 or TRBV6-3 and TRBJ2-7, with 15 nucleotides matching TRBD2. After removal of 4 bases from V and 0 bases from J, the junction contained 1 base not matched to a gene. This CDR3 comprises 16 residues. Germline-derived CDR1 and CDR2 are MNHEY and SVGEGT. The CDR3 DNA reads TGTGCCAGCAGTTCGGGACTAGCGGGAGGCTCCTACGAGCAGTACTTC. Translated, it gives CASSSGLAGGSYEQYF.

The chain has TRBV7-2 and TRBJ2-1; tentatively, D is TRBD1 (6 bases). The V end lost 3 bases, the J end lost 4 bases, and 19 bases lay between the germline ends. Germline lookup yields CDR1 SGHTA and CDR2 FQGNSA. The CDR3 loop spans 17 amino acids. DNA for the CDR3: TGTGCCAGCAGCTTTGCGCCAGGGGTTCTCGTTTACAATGAGCAGTTCTTC. This translates into CASSFAPGVLVYNEQFF.

The chain couples TRBV2 to TRBJ2-7; D gene ambiguous. The V gene lost 6 bases and the J gene lost 4 bases, with 19 bases spanning the gap. CDR1 is SNHLY, CDR2 FYNNEI, per germline. The CDR3 is made up of 15 amino acids. In DNA, the CDR3 is TGTGCCAGCAGCCCCGGACCTCCTGACGGATACGAGCAGTACTTC. Translated, it gives CASSPGPPDGYEQYF.

This clonotype was counted once. The chain recombines TRBV7-9 with TRBJ1-2, with 9 bases aligning to TRBD1. CDR3 length: 16 residues. The germline gives CDR1 SEHNR, CDR2 FQNEAQ (reference sequence). The J segment lost 4 bases and the V segment lost 4 bases, leaving 10 bases of the junction unmatched. The DNA for the CDR3 is TGTGCCAGCAGCTACCGATCGGGGACAGGGAGCTATGGCTACACCTTC. Translated: CASSYRSGTGSYGYTF.

The chain combines TRBV18 with TRBJ2-7; D gene ambiguous. Germline values: CDR1 KGHSH, CDR2 LQKENI. CDR3 length: 14 residues. V was clipped by 0 bases and J by 5 bases, with 11 bases between them. CDR3 region: CASSPPSSLHEQYF. The CDR3 DNA is TGTGCCAGCTCACCACCGTCTAGTTTACACGAGCAGTACTTC.

This clonotype was observed a few times. The V gene is TRBV5-4, the J gene TRBJ2-1; D may match TRBD1 or TRBD2 (6 bases each). Germline CDR1 SGHNT, CDR2 YYREEE (reference sequence). Trimming removed 6 bases from V and 4 bases from J, with 17 bases in between. This CDR3 region has 15 residues. In DNA, the CDR3 is TGTGCCAGCACCCTGGGGGGACAAAGTTACAATGAGCAGTTCTTC. Translated: CASTLGGQSYNEQFF.

The V gene is TRBV7-9, the J gene TRBJ1-1, with TRBD1 matching 7 bases. The CDR3 consists of 14 residues. The germline V gene encodes CDR1 SEHNR and CDR2 FQNEAQ (reference sequence). V shed 7 bases and J 1 base; nucleotides not matched to a gene: 6. The CDR3 reads CASILGGANTEAFF. DNA for the CDR3: TGTGCCAGCATCCTAGGGGGCGCGAACACTGAAGCTTTCTTT.

This clonotype occurred many times. The rearrangement joins TRBV4-1 to TRBJ2-1, with D maybe TRBD2 (6 bases). Trimming pared 0 bases from V and 3 bases from J, leaving 6 bases between. CDR1 and CDR2 (germline): MGHRA, YSYEKL. This CDR3 comprises 14 residues. CDR3 protein: CASSQERDYNEQFF. The DNA for the CDR3 is TGCGCCAGCAGCCAAGAGCGGGACTACAATGAGCAGTTCTTC.

The chain's CDR3 is CASSYGGTGYTEAFF. Here the CDR3 DNA reads TGTGCCAGCAGTTACGGAGGGACAGGGTACACTGAAGCTTTCTTT. The chain uses TRBV6-2 or TRBV6-3 and TRBJ1-1; 9 bases match TRBD1. Germline values: CDR1 MNHEY, CDR2 SVGEGT. V dropped 2 bases and J dropped 3; count of bases not matched to a gene: 4. The CDR3 covers 15 residues.

The rearrangement joins TRBV15 to TRBJ1-2; no definite D call. CDR3 size: 16 residues. Germline V gene sequence: CDR1 LNHNV, CDR2 YYDKDF (reference sequence). The germline V and J ends were trimmed by 2 bases and 6 bases, with 19 bases remaining between them. In DNA, the CDR3 is TGTGCCACCAGCAGATCCGGAGACTTAGGCAGAAATGGCTACACCTTC. It translates to CATSRSGDLGRNGYTF.

The chain has TRBV7-9 and TRBJ1-2, with 10 bases matching TRBD1. Trimming at V came to 5 bases and at J to 10 bases, leaving 10 bases not matched to a gene. In germline, CDR1 is SEHNR, CDR2 FQNEAQ (reference sequence). There are 14 residues in the CDR3. The CDR3 DNA is TGTGCCAGCAGCACGGGACAGGGGTGGACCGACTACACCTTC. It codes for CASSTGQGWTDYTF.

The chain is built from TRBV18 and TRBJ2-1; 11 positions agree with TRBD2. This CDR3 is built from 16 residues. Unmatched junction bases numbered 6, after V lost 1 base and J lost 7 bases. Looked up from germline, CDR1 is KGHSH and CDR2 is LQKENI. CDR3 DNA: TGTGCCAGCTCACCACTGCCACTAGCGGGAGATAATGAGCAGTTCTTC. This translates into CASSPLPLAGDNEQFF.

The chain is built from TRBV28 and TRBJ2-4; D uncertain. V was trimmed by 7 bases and J by 15 bases, leaving 22 bases between them. The germline gives CDR1 MDHEN, CDR2 SYDVKM. There are 13 residues in the CDR3. DNA for the CDR3: TGTGCCAGCACAACTACCACGCCAGGCATCCTGTACTTC. Its protein product is CASTTTTPGILYF.

This clonotype has just a few counts. CDR3 sequence: CASSYSGQNYEQYF. CDR3 bases: TGTGCCAGCAGTTACTCGGGACAGAACTACGAGCAGTACTTC. The V and J genes are TRBV6-5 and TRBJ2-7; TRBD1 matches 7 bases. V trimming: 0 bases; J trimming: 3 bases; junction bases outside the gene matches: 2. The CDR3 is 14 residues long. Germline V gene data show CDR1 as MNHEY and CDR2 as SVGAGI.

The gene calls are TRBV4-2 and TRBJ2-7, with 14 bases identical to TRBD2. The ends lost 4 bases at V and 7 bases at J; junction bases unmatched: 12. The CDR3 length is 17 residues. Germline V gene sequence: CDR1 LGHNA, CDR2 YNFKEQ. CDR3 sequence: CASSRETSGGVYAEQYF. The CDR3 DNA is TGTGCCAGCAGCCGGGAGACTAGCGGGGGGGTATACGCGGAGCAGTACTTC.

The chain is built from TRBV10-3 and TRBJ1-1; no clear D gene. Germline values: CDR1 ENHRY, CDR2 SYGVKD. This CDR3 contains 14 residues. The V and J ends lost 0 bases and 1 base respectively, with 6 bases between them. Here the CDR3 DNA reads TGTGCCATCAGTGAGTCTCTGAGGAACACTGAAGCTTTCTTT. It encodes CAISESLRNTEAFF.

This clonotype was observed at least ten times. The chain carries TRBV18 and TRBJ1-1; D uncertain. The CDR3 is 12 residues long. V lost 6 bases, J lost 8 bases, and 13 bases lay in between. Germline values: CDR1 KGHSH, CDR2 LQKENI. In nucleotides, the CDR3 is TGTGCCAGCTCTCGGAGAAGGGAGGAAGCTTTCTTT. Translated: CASSRRREEAFF. Full variable domain (outside the CDR3, taken from reference TRBV18 and TRBJ1-1): NAGVMQNPRHLVRRRGQEARLRCSPMKGHSHVYWYRQLPEEGLKFMVYLQKENIIDESGMPKERFSAEFPKEGPSILRIQQVVRGDSAAYFCASSRRREEAFFGQGTRLTVV.